The 31 T cell receptor beta chains given below trace back to one sample, sequenced in a study of CD8 T cells in Susac syndrome. RNA, at about 0.5 to 1 ug, was reverse transcribed with random hexamers. One entry per CDR3 protein, called by TCRdb with MiXCR from the immunoSEQ multiplex PCR reads. Of under 200,000 distinct CDR3 sequences in the sample, 94% were seen once. The sample comprised CD4+ T cells from PBMCs. The receptors were gathered from a human donor with Susac syndrome.

The CDR3 sequence: CSARDSGEVNNQPQHF. CDR3 nucleotides: TGCAGTGCTAGAGATTCAGGGGAGGTCAACAATCAGCCCCAGCATTTT. The chain links TRBV20-1 to TRBJ1-5; weak D call: TRBD1 (6 bases). This CDR3 is 16 amino acids long. Germline assignment: CDR1 DFQATT and CDR2 SNEGSKA (reference sequence). Trimming pared 0 bases from V and 3 bases from J, leaving 15 bases between.

The V call is TRBV3-1, the J call TRBJ2-3; a weak D match, TRBD1 (6 bases). CDR1 LGHDT and CDR2 YNNKEL come from the germline V gene (reference sequence). V dropped 7 bases and J dropped 1 base, with 15 bases sitting between them. The CDR3 has 15 amino acids. The chain's CDR3 is CASTRAGAGTDTQYF. The CDR3, as DNA: TGTGCCAGCACCCGGGCAGGGGCAGGCACAGATACGCAGTATTTT.

V is TRBV19 and J is TRBJ2-1; weak D call: TRBD1 (6 bases). Germline lookup yields CDR1 LNHDA and CDR2 SQIVND (reference sequence). The CDR3 totals 14 residues. Deletions cut 6 bases from V and 0 bases from J, with 9 bases between. The CDR3 coding sequence is TGTGCCAGTAGGCCGGACAGCTCCTACAATGAGCAGTTCTTC. Protein sequence: CASRPDSSYNEQFF. Full variable domain (outside the CDR3, taken from reference TRBV19 and TRBJ2-1): DGGITQSPKYLFRKEGQNVTLSCEQNLNHDAMYWYRQDPGQGLRLIYYSQIVNDFQKGDIAEGYSVSREKKESFPLTVTSAQKNPTAFYLCASRPDSSYNEQFFGPGTRLTVL.

The rearrangement links TRBV7-9 to TRBJ1-2; 7 nucleotides line up with TRBD1. V lost 1 base, J lost 8 bases, and 7 bases stayed unmatched. The CDR3 runs to 14 residues. Germline V gene data show CDR1 as SEHNR and CDR2 as FQNEAQ (reference sequence). In nucleotides, the CDR3 is TGTGCCAGCAGCTTAGGCCAGGGGGAAAGCGGCTACACCTTC. Residues: CASSLGQGESGYTF. Full variable domain (outside the CDR3, taken from reference TRBV7-9 and TRBJ1-2): DTGVSQNPRHKITKRGQNVTFRCDPISEHNRLYWYRQTLGQGPEFLTYFQNEAQLEKSRLLSDRFSAERPKGSFSTLEIQRTEQGDSAMYLCASSLGQGESGYTFGSGTRLTVV.

The CDR3 spells CASSQSDRGHHEQYF. Written as DNA, the CDR3 is TGCGCCAGCAGTCAATCGGACAGGGGCCATCACGAGCAGTACTTC. The V call is TRBV23-1, the J call TRBJ2-7, with TRBD1 matching 9 bases. TRBV23-1 is an ORF for which the function is uncertain. The trim removed 0 bases at V and 5 bases at J, leaving 5 bases unmatched. The CDR3 is made up of 15 amino acids.

The rearrangement joins TRBV5-4 to TRBJ2-5; TRBD2 agrees at 10 bases. The CDR3 spans 15 residues. Germline trimming cut 1 base from V and 0 bases from J; bases unmatched to any gene: 0. Germline loops: CDR1 SGHNT, CDR2 YYREEE (reference sequence). The CDR3 here is CASSLTSGDQETQYF. The CDR3 DNA follows: TGTGCCAGCAGCTTGACTAGCGGGGACCAAGAGACCCAGTACTTC.

The chain links TRBV30 to TRBJ1-1; D is perhaps TRBD1 (6 bases). The V end was cut by 8 bases, the J end by 11 bases, with 21 bases between. The CDR3 runs to 12 residues. Per the germline V gene, CDR1 is GTSNPN and CDR2 is SVGIG (reference sequence). The CDR3 DNA reads as TGTGCCCGGGCCGCAGGGACAAAGGGGGCTTTCTTT. It codes for CARAAGTKGAFF.

J is TRBJ2-5 and V is TRBV20-1; tentatively, D is TRBD1 or TRBD2 (5 bases each). V was shortened by 3 bases and J by 5 bases, with 13 bases between the two germline ends. The CDR3 length is 13 residues. CDR1 DFQATT and CDR2 SNEGSKA come from the germline V gene (reference sequence). The CDR3 coding sequence is TGCAGTGCTAGCGGGGTAGGGGTGGAGACCCAGTACTTC. Translating gives CSASGVGVETQYF.

The chain is built from TRBV30 and TRBJ1-6; D perhaps matches TRBD1 (5 bases). Trimming left V 0 bases short and J 7 bases short, with 13 bases between. Germline CDR1 and CDR2: GTSNPN and SVGIG (reference sequence). The CDR3 has 15 residues. The CDR3 bases are TGTGCCTGGAGTGTATCCAGGAGGGGAAATTCACCCCTCCACTTT. Translating it yields CAWSVSRRGNSPLHF.

The J gene is TRBJ1-5, the V gene TRBV4-1, with 10 bases lining up with TRBD1. V lost 4 bases, J lost 6 bases, and 9 bases stayed unmatched. The CDR3 has 16 amino acids. Looked up from germline, CDR1 is MGHRA and CDR2 is YSYEKL. CDR3 in DNA: TGCGCCAGCAGCCCGGACCTTGACAGGGGGCTTCAGCCCCAGCATTTT. Residues: CASSPDLDRGLQPQHF.

With respect to this clonotype: Germline and junction disagree at one end, which may indicate a read error. The chain is built from TRBV10-3 and TRBJ2-1; D is unclear. In germline, CDR1 is ENHRY, CDR2 SYGVKD. The CDR3 totals 11 residues. CDR3 region: CASSSNNEQFF. For the CDR3, the DNA is TGTGCCAGCAGTAGTAACAATGAGCAGTTCTTC.

V and J are TRBV6-2 or TRBV6-3 and TRBJ2-7; 8 nucleotides match TRBD1. CDR1 is MNHEY and CDR2 is SVGEGT in the germline V gene. With V trimmed by 4 bases and J by 2 bases, 10 bases remained unmatched. This CDR3 is built from 16 residues. The CDR3 protein is CASSSPGDRLTYEQYF. CDR3 DNA sequence: TGTGCCAGCAGTTCCCCGGGGGACAGGCTGACCTACGAGCAGTACTTC.

V is TRBV30 and J is TRBJ2-1; D remains unclear. CDR1 GTSNPN and CDR2 SVGIG come from the germline V gene (reference sequence). CDR3 length: 13 residues. V dropped 3 bases and J dropped 0 bases, with 6 bases sitting between them. CDR3 nucleotides: TGTGCCTGGAGAAGTGGCTCCTACAATGAGCAGTTCTTC. Translating it yields CAWRSGSYNEQFF.

The rearrangement links TRBV29-1 to TRBJ1-1, with 7 nucleotides matching TRBD1. Germline trimming cut 2 bases from V and 3 bases from J; bases unmatched to any gene: 6. This CDR3 spans 14 amino acids. CDR1 SQVTM and CDR2 ANQGSEA come from the germline V gene. CDR3 loop: CSVESGRGYTEAFF. CDR3 bases: TGCAGCGTTGAAAGCGGCAGGGGGTACACTGAAGCTTTCTTT. Looking up the rest from reference TRBV29-1 and TRBJ1-1 gives the full variable domain: SAVISQKPSRDICQRGTSLTIQCQVDSQVTMMFWYRQQPGQSLTLIATANQGSEATYESGFVIDKFPISRPNLTFSTLTVSNMSPEDSSIYLCSVESGRGYTEAFFGQGTRLTVV.

The chain links TRBV7-8 to TRBJ2-3; D remains unclear. Trimming stripped 5 bases from V and 4 bases from J, with 16 bases between. The CDR3 is 15 amino acids. In germline, CDR1 is SGHVS, CDR2 FQNEAQ. The DNA of the CDR3 is TGTGCCAGCAGCCCACAGACCCCAAGGGCAGATACGCAGTATTTT. Its protein product is CASSPQTPRADTQYF.

The genes are TRBV4-1 and TRBJ2-5, with TRBD2 identical over 7 bases. The CDR3 has 18 residues. Germline values: CDR1 MGHRA, CDR2 YSYEKL. Losses at the gene ends were 0 bases for V and 4 bases for J; bases not matched to a gene: 14. The CDR3 nucleotides are TGCGCCAGCAGCCAAGATCAACGGGACTATACGGGTGGAGAGACCCAGTACTTC. It specifies CASSQDQRDYTGGETQYF.

The chain joins TRBV7-2 to TRBJ2-6; D gene uncertain. Germline assignment: CDR1 SGHTA and CDR2 FQGNSA. Trimming cost V 6 bases and J 3 bases, with 9 bases left between them. CDR3 length: 14 amino acids. Here the CDR3 reads CASSWGYGANVLTF. The CDR3 DNA follows: TGTGCCAGCAGTTGGGGTTATGGGGCCAACGTCCTGACTTTC.

CDR3 sequence reads: CASSVSGGPGSPLHF. The CDR3 coding sequence is TGTGCCAGCAGCGTAAGTGGGGGACCTGGTTCACCCCTCCACTTT. The rearrangement uses TRBV9 and TRBJ1-6; D perhaps matches TRBD1 (5 bases). The length of the CDR3 is 15 residues. Germline V gene data show CDR1 as SGDLS and CDR2 as YYNGEE. V was clipped by 1 base and J by 9 bases, with 14 bases between them.

The gene calls are TRBV10-3 and TRBJ2-6; D call uncertain. Trimming removed 2 bases at V and 4 bases at J, with 12 bases between. Germline CDR1 is ENHRY and CDR2 is SYGVKD. The CDR3 is 16 residues long. The CDR3 region is CAISEGLVLGANVLTF. CDR3 nucleotides: TGTGCCATCAGTGAGGGTCTAGTATTGGGGGCCAACGTCCTGACTTTC.

This chain uses TRBV24-1 with TRBJ2-3; a possible D gene is TRBD1 (6 bases). V lost 2 bases and J lost 4, with 6 bases in between. CDR1 and CDR2 (germline): KGHDR, SFDVKD. This CDR3 has 13 amino acids. The CDR3 is CATSDYRADTQYF. For the CDR3, the DNA is TGTGCCACCAGTGATTACAGGGCAGATACGCAGTATTTT.

This chain joins TRBV2 and TRBJ2-2; D remains ambiguous. Germline CDR1 is SNHLY and CDR2 is FYNNEI. Trimming took 4 bases from V and 1 from J, leaving 7 bases between them. This CDR3 region has 14 residues. The CDR3 DNA is TGTGCCAGCAGTGGTGACCAGAACACCGGGGAGCTGTTTTTT. Translation: CASSGDQNTGELFF.

This chain uses TRBV7-9 with TRBJ2-5, with 7 nucleotides matching TRBD2. Per the germline V gene, CDR1 is SEHNR and CDR2 is FQNEAQ (reference sequence). This CDR3 comprises 14 residues. The junction had 3 bases not matched to a gene; V was cut back by 3 bases and J by 2 bases. The DNA of the CDR3 is TGTGCCAGCAGCTTTAACGGGGGGCAAGAGACCCAGTACTTC. As protein: CASSFNGGQETQYF.

This clonotype has only one observation. The rearrangement links TRBV29-1 to TRBJ1-2; tentatively, D is TRBD1 (5 bases). This CDR3 has 12 amino acids. Germline assignment: CDR1 SQVTM and CDR2 ANQGSEA. V was cut by 7 bases and J by 8 bases, with 17 bases left in between. The CDR3 spells CSARPRGGGYTF. CDR3 in DNA: TGCAGCGCCCGCCCGCGGGGGGGAGGCTACACCTTC.

The rearrangement joins TRBV3-1 to TRBJ2-1; a weak D match, TRBD1 (5 bases). Trimming shortened V by 0 bases and J by 2 bases, and 8 bases separated the two germline ends. There are 15 residues in the CDR3. Germline loops: CDR1 LGHDT, CDR2 YNNKEL (reference sequence). The CDR3 protein is CASSQDLGAYNEQFF. The CDR3 bases are TGTGCCAGCAGCCAAGATTTAGGGGCCTACAATGAGCAGTTCTTC.

The chain uses TRBV30 and TRBJ2-1, with 11 bases that match TRBD2. The length of the CDR3 is 15 residues. With V trimmed by 0 bases and J by 8 bases, 6 bases remained unmatched. Germline CDR1 GTSNPN, CDR2 SVGIG (reference sequence). For the CDR3, the DNA is TGTGCCTGGAGTGTCGGGCTAGCGGGGGGCGATGAGCAGTTCTTC. Its translation is CAWSVGLAGGDEQFF.

This clonotype was picked up one time. The chain couples TRBV4-2 to TRBJ1-1, with D tentatively TRBD1 (6 bases). Trimming shortened V by 0 bases and J by 0 bases, and 20 bases separated the two germline ends. This CDR3 region has 19 residues. Germline-derived CDR1 and CDR2 are LGHNA and YNFKEQ. CDR3 coding DNA: TGTGCCAGCAGCCAAGATGTCTACCAGGGGAAGCCTCTGAACACTGAAGCTTTCTTT. Encoded protein: CASSQDVYQGKPLNTEAFF.

The chain joins TRBV15 to TRBJ1-2, with D possibly TRBD1 on 5 matching bases. The V gene's germline CDR1 is LNHNV and CDR2 YYDKDF (reference sequence). Trimming shortened V by 1 base and J by 3 bases, and 9 bases separated the two germline ends. The length of the CDR3 is 14 residues. This chain's CDR3 is CATSRGQPDYGYTF. The CDR3, as DNA: TGTGCCACCAGCAGAGGACAGCCCGACTATGGCTACACCTTC.

CDR3 in DNA: TGTGCCAGCGCACGGGGGGAGGCTCGGGAGCAGTACTTC. Protein sequence: CASARGEAREQYF. The chain links TRBV7-9 to TRBJ2-7; 7 positions match TRBD2. Germline V gives CDR1 SEHNR, CDR2 FQNEAQ (reference sequence). V was clipped by 8 bases and J by 7 bases; unmatched bases: 11. There are 13 residues in the CDR3.

This chain joins TRBV18 and TRBJ1-1; D not resolved. V lost 3 bases, J lost 1 base, and 9 bases lay in between. This CDR3 is built from 14 residues. Germline assignment: CDR1 KGHSH and CDR2 LQKENI. The CDR3 here is CASSPQTTNTEAFF. The CDR3 nucleotides are TGTGCCAGCTCACCCCAAACGACGAACACTGAAGCTTTCTTT. The full variable domain, its missing parts supplied by reference TRBV18 and TRBJ1-1, is NAGVMQNPRHLVRRRGQEARLRCSPMKGHSHVYWYRQLPEEGLKFMVYLQKENIIDESGMPKERFSAEFPKEGPSILRIQQVVRGDSAAYFCASSPQTTNTEAFFGQGTRLTVV.

The CDR3 DNA follows: TGCAGCGTTTACAGGGCATACGAGCAGTACTTC. It is translated as CSVYRAYEQYF. The chain joins TRBV29-1 to TRBJ2-7; maybe TRBD1 (6 bases). The CDR3 runs 11 residues. Germline V CDR1 and CDR2: SQVTM, ANQGSEA. V lost 5 bases and J lost 4, with 9 bases in between.

This chain links TRBV7-2 with TRBJ2-7, with D perhaps matching TRBD1 or TRBD2 (7 bases each). V lost 5 bases to trimming and J lost 7 bases, with 18 bases between them. The CDR3 length is 14 residues. Germline values: CDR1 SGHTA, CDR2 FQGNSA. CDR3 in amino acids: CASSTNFQGGEQYF. CDR3 DNA: TGTGCCAGCAGCACCAATTTTCAGGGGGGGGAGCAGTACTTC.